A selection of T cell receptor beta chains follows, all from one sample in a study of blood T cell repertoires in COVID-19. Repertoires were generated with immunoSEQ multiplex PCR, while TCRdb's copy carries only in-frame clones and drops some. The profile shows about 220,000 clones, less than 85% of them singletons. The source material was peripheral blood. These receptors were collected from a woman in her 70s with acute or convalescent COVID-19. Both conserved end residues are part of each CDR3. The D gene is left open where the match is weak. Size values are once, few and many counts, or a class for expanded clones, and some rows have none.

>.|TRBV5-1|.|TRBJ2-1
CASSNVYGGHEQFF
TGCGCCAGCAGCAACGTATATGGGGGCCATGAGCAGTTCTTC
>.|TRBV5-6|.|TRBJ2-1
CASSFLGAGNEQFF
TGTGCCAGCAGCTTTCTAGGGGCCGGCAATGAGCAGTTCTTC
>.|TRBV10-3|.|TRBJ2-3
CAIRLGGTDTQYF
TGTGCCATCCGTCTCGGCGGGACAGATACGCAGTATTTT
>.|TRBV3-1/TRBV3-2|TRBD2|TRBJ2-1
CASSQVLAGGQPFF
TGTGCCAGCAGCCAAGTGCTAGCGGGGGGGCAACCGTTCTTC
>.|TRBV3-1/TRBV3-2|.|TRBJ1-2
CASSQVSQGRVGYTF
TGTGCCAGCAGCCAAGTTTCCCAGGGGAGGGTGGGCTACACCTTC
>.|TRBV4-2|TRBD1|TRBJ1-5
CASRPYGQGNQPQHF
TGTGCCAGCAGACCCTATGGACAGGGCAATCAGCCCCAGCATTTT
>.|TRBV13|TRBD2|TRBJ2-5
CASSLEISGGSQETQYF
TGTGCCAGCAGCTTAGAAATTAGCGGGGGGTCACAAGAGACCCAGTACTTC
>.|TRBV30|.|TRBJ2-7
CAWIGKGSSGEQYF
TGTGCCTGGATTGGCAAGGGGTCTTCGGGCGAGCAGTACTTC
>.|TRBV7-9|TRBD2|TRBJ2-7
CASSSSGGAYEQYF
TGTGCCAGCAGCTCTAGCGGAGGCGCCTACGAGCAGTACTTC
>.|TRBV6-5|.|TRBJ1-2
CATAGVGVHYGYTF
TGTGCTACGGCGGGGGTAGGCGTCCACTATGGCTACACCTTC
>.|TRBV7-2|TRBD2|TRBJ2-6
CASSLRGGSSGANVLTF
TGTGCCAGCAGCCTGCGGGGGGGGTCCTCTGGGGCCAACGTCCTGACTTTC
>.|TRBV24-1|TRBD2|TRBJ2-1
CATSEPTSGPSYNEQFF
TGTGCCACCAGTGAACCAACTAGCGGTCCCTCCTACAATGAGCAGTTCTTC
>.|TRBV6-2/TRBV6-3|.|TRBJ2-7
CASSRTEAYEQYF
TGTGCCAGCAGTAGGACAGAGGCCTACGAGCAGTACTTC
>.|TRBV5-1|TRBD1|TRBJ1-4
CASSSGTGGEKLFF
TGCGCCAGCAGCAGTGGGACAGGGGGTGAAAAACTGTTTTTT
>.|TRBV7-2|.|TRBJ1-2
CASSLGQDYGYTF
TGTGCCAGCAGCTTAGGACAGGACTATGGCTACACCTTC
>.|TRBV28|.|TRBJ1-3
CASSFSGSGNTIYF
TGTGCCAGCAGTTTTTCGGGATCTGGAAACACCATATATTTT
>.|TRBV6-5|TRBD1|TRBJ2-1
CASSTDRGRNEQFF
TGTGCCAGCAGTACAGACAGGGGGCGAAATGAGCAGTTCTTC
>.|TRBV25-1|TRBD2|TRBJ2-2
CASSDQSGGRGELFF
TGTGCCAGCAGTGATCAATCGGGGGGGCGGGGGGAGCTGTTTTTT
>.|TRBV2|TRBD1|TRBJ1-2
CASSEDRIYGYTF
TGTGCCAGCAGCGAGGACAGGATCTATGGCTACACCTTC
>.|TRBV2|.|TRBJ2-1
CASSELGGGSYNEQFF
TGTGCCAGCAGTGAGTTAGGGGGGGGGTCCTACAATGAGCAGTTCTTC
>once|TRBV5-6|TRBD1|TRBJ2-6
CASSYTGVGSGANVLTF
TGTGCCAGCAGCTACACAGGGGTAGGCTCTGGGGCCAACGTCCTGACTTTC
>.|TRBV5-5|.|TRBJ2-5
CASSLSRFGFGVAGETQYF
TGTGCCAGCAGCTTGTCCCGTTTTGGATTTGGGGTTGCGGGGGAGACCCAGTACTTC
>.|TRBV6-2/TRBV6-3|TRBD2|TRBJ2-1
CASSFWTSNNEQFF
TGTGCCAGCAGTTTCTGGACTAGCAACAATGAGCAGTTCTTC
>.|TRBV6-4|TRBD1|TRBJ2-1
CASSDRGELNNEQFF
TGTGCCAGCTCGGACAGGGGGGAATTAAACAATGAGCAGTTCTTC
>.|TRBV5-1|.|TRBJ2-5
CASSLGPLGGGVETQYF
TGCGCCAGCAGCTTGGGCCCCCTCGGGGGAGGTGTGGAGACCCAGTACTTC
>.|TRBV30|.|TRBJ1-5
CAWSVGGLNQPQHF
TGTGCCTGGAGTGTCGGGGGACTCAATCAGCCCCAGCATTTT
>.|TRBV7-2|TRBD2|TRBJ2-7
CASSLAGAGTPYEQYF
TGTGCCAGCAGCTTAGCGGGAGCGGGGACGCCCTACGAGCAGTACTTC
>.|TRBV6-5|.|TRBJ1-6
CASTRGNSPLHF
TGTGCCAGCACCAGGGGAAATTCACCCCTCCACTTT
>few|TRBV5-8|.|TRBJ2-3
CASSLHAGTTRSTDTQYF
TGTGCCAGCAGCTTACACGCGGGGACCACCCGAAGCACAGATACGCAGTATTTT
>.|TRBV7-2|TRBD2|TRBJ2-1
CASSSSGEQFF
TGTGCCAGCAGCTCTAGCGGAGAGCAGTTCTTC
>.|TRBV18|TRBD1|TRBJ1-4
CASSARTGVSTNEKLFF
TGTGCCAGCTCGGCCCGGACAGGTGTTTCGACTAATGAAAAACTGTTTTTT
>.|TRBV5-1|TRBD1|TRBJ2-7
CASSSTGGSYEQYF
TGCGCCAGCAGCTCTACAGGGGGTTCCTACGAGCAGTACTTC
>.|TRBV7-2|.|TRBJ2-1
CASSLLGGDNEQFF
TGTGCCAGCAGCCTACTGGGGGGTGACAATGAGCAGTTCTTC
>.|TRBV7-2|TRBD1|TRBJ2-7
CASSSGTGFGYEQYF
TGTGCCAGCAGCTCTGGGACAGGGTTCGGTTACGAGCAGTACTTC
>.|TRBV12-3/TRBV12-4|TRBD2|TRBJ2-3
CASSPGGGTQYF
TGTGCCAGCAGCCCTGGCGGGGGTACGCAGTATTTT
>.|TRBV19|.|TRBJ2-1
CASQTRRGGVGDEQFF
TGTGCCAGCCAGACCCGCCGGGGCGGGGTTGGTGATGAGCAGTTCTTC
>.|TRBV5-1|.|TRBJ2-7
CASSYLQGGETYEQYF
TGCGCCAGCAGCTACCTTCAGGGGGGCGAAACCTACGAGCAGTACTTC
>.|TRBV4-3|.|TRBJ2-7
CASSPGSSYEQYF
TGCGCCAGCAGCCCCGGGTCCTCCTACGAGCAGTACTTC
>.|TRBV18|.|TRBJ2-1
CASSPPTTSGSSYNEQFF
TGTGCCAGCTCACCACCTACTACATCGGGAAGCTCCTACAATGAGCAGTTCTTC
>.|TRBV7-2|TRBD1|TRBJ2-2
CASSPRQGSTGELFF
TGTGCCAGCAGCCCGAGACAGGGGAGCACCGGGGAGCTGTTTTTT
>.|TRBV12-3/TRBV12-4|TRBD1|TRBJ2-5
CASSGTVQETQYF
TGTGCCAGCAGCGGGACAGTTCAAGAGACCCAGTACTTC
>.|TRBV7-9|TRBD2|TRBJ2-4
CASSSMTSGAKNIQYF
TGTGCCAGCAGCTCTATGACTAGCGGGGCCAAAAACATTCAGTACTTC
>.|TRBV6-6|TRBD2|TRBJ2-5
CASSQGLAGETQYF
TGTGCCAGCAGTCAGGGACTAGCGGGTGAGACCCAGTACTTC
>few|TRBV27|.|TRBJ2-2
CASSTGRGLRGELFF
TGTGCCAGCAGTACAGGACGAGGCTTGAGGGGGGAGCTGTTTTTT
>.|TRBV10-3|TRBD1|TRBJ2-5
CASRRDRQETQYF
TGTGCCAGCCGACGGGACAGACAAGAGACCCAGTACTTC
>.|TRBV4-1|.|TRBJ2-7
CASSQEQGTVRMEQYF
TGCGCCAGCAGCCAGGAACAGGGTACGGTTCGTATGGAGCAGTACTTC
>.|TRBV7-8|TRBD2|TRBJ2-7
CASSLGLAGLGEQYF
TGTGCCAGCAGCTTAGGGCTAGCGGGATTGGGGGAGCAGTACTTC
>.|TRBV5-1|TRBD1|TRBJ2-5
CASSLEGGPGETQYF
TGCGCCAGCAGCTTGGAAGGGGGCCCTGGAGAGACCCAGTACTTC
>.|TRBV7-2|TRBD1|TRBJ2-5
CASSLGTGGIEQETQYF
TGTGCCAGCAGCTTAGGGACAGGGGGCATTGAGCAAGAGACCCAGTACTTC
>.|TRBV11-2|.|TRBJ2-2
CASSLGTGPPGELFF
TGTGCCAGCAGCTTAGGTACAGGGCCCCCCGGGGAGCTGTTTTTT
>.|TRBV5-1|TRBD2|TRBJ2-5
CATAGTSGGLSGETQYF
TGCGCCACAGCCGGGACTAGCGGGGGCTTATCGGGGGAGACCCAGTACTTC
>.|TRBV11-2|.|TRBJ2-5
CASSLGAARETQYF
TGTGCCAGCAGCTTGGGAGCGGCTAGAGAGACCCAGTACTTC